A single sample gave rise to the 26 T cell receptor beta chains below, sequenced in a study of OX40 agonist ivuxolimab in advanced cancers. Clones were sequenced by immunoSEQ multiplex PCR, and TCRdb holds only the in-frame ones, with some missing. The sample shows 41,000 or so clones, about 72% of them seen only once. Sequencing used CD4+ or CD8+ T cells sorted from blood, obtained in a trial of the OX40 agonist ivuxolimab. The receptors originated from an adult with an advanced solid tumor such as melanoma, head and neck, liver or kidney cancer.

The J gene is TRBJ2-6, the V gene TRBV5-1, with 8 bases lining up with TRBD1. J was trimmed by 5 bases and V by 3 bases; bases with no gene match: 13. The CDR3 consists of 18 residues. Germline values: CDR1 SGHRS, CDR2 YFSETQ. The CDR3 coding sequence is TGCGCCAGCAGCTCCTCGGGACAGGTTACAAGGTGGGCCAACGTCCTGACTTTC. Its protein is CASSSSGQVTRWANVLTF.

This chain connects TRBV11-3 to TRBJ2-3, with unresolved D. The CDR3 loop spans 13 amino acids. V gave up 0 bases and J gave up 5 bases, with 6 bases separating them. The germline V gene encodes CDR1 SGHNT and CDR2 YENEEA. DNA of the CDR3: TGTGCCAGCAGCTTAGATGAAGGAGATACGCAGTATTTT. Its translation is CASSLDEGDTQYF.

The J gene is TRBJ2-1, the V gene TRBV28; 12 nucleotides match TRBD2. The CDR3 length is 16 residues. CDR1 is MDHEN, CDR2 SYDVKM, per germline. V lost 6 bases to trimming and J lost 6 bases; unmatched junction nucleotides: 9. CDR3 in DNA: TGTGCCAGCAGCCCGACTAGCGGGAGACGGGCCAATGAGCAGTTCTTC. This encodes CASSPTSGRRANEQFF.

CDR3 nucleotide sequence: TGTGCCAGCAGTTTACAAGCGGGCGCCAACGAGCAGTACTTC. Its protein is CASSLQAGANEQYF. The chain is built from TRBV28 and TRBJ2-7; weak D call: TRBD2 (6 bases). The germline V gene has CDR1 MDHEN and CDR2 SYDVKM. CDR3 length equals 14 residues. Trimming took off 2 bases at V and 5 bases at J, with 13 bases between the two ends.

V and J are TRBV7-9 and TRBJ1-2; 8 bases map to TRBD1. Germline lookup yields CDR1 SEHNR and CDR2 FQNEAQ (reference sequence). CDR3 length equals 14 residues. J gave up 4 bases and V 3 bases, and 4 bases lay outside the gene matches. CDR3 residues: CASSFPDRGYGYTF. The CDR3 coding sequence is TGTGCCAGCAGCTTTCCTGACAGGGGCTATGGCTACACCTTC.

The table lists this clone with a count of one. The J gene is TRBJ2-2, the V gene TRBV4-1, with unresolved D. The CDR3 is made up of 18 amino acids. Germline values: CDR1 MGHRA, CDR2 YSYEKL. The V and J ends lost 4 bases and 5 bases respectively, with 23 bases between them. Written as DNA, the CDR3 is TGCGCCAGCAGCCGCAGTGCTTCAGAGCAATTGGGGACCGGGGAGCTGTTTTTT. Amino acids: CASSRSASEQLGTGELFF.

V and J are TRBV9 and TRBJ2-7; 7 bases are shared with TRBD2. The V gene end was trimmed by 3 bases and the J gene end by 3 bases; junction bases not matched to a gene: 9. Germline V CDR1 and CDR2: SGDLS, YYNGEE. The CDR3 contains 15 residues. The CDR3 protein is CASSAERTSSYEQYF. CDR3 coding DNA: TGTGCCAGCAGCGCGGAGAGGACTAGTAGCTACGAGCAGTACTTC.

V is TRBV19 and J is TRBJ2-5, with a weak D call TRBD1 (6 bases). The CDR3 is 14 residues long. The germline gives CDR1 LNHDA, CDR2 SQIVND (reference sequence). Trimming cost V 6 bases and J 5 bases, with 16 bases left between them. For the CDR3, the DNA is TGTGCCAGTAGCCCAAGGGGGATCTGGGAGACCCAGTACTTC. Translated: CASSPRGIWETQYF.

This clone showed up just a few times. This sequence joins TRBV2 and TRBJ2-6, with TRBD1 identical over 7 bases. J was trimmed by 0 bases and V by 2 bases; bases with no gene match: 10. This CDR3 spans 19 amino acids. Germline V gene lookup returns CDR1 SNHLY and CDR2 FYNNEI. The CDR3 DNA sequence: TGTGCCAGCAGTGAAAGAGAACAGGGGACCTTCTCTGGGGCCAACGTCCTGACTTTC. Protein sequence: CASSEREQGTFSGANVLTF.

The chain employs TRBV4-2 and TRBJ2-7; 15 bases match TRBD2. Germline-derived CDR1 and CDR2 are LGHNA and YNFKEQ. The CDR3 sequence is 16 residues long. V lost 3 bases and J lost 2; bases outside the gene matches: 2. The CDR3 DNA sequence: TGTGCCAGCAGCCAGGGACTAGCGGGGGGTGCCTACGAGCAGTACTTC. It specifies CASSQGLAGGAYEQYF.

The genes are TRBV6-6 and TRBJ2-1; 11 nucleotides align to TRBD2. CDR1 is MNHNY, CDR2 SVGAGI, per germline (reference sequence). With V trimmed by 0 bases and J by 9 bases, 1 base remained unmatched. This CDR3 is 14 amino acids long. CDR3 coding DNA: TGTGCCAGCAGTTACTCGCTAGCGGGGGGTGAGCAGTTCTTC. Translation gives CASSYSLAGGEQFF.

The gene calls are TRBV4-1 and TRBJ1-5; D is possibly TRBD1 (5 bases). Trimming took 3 bases from V and 8 from J, leaving 11 bases between them. The CDR3 is 13 residues long. Looked up from germline, CDR1 is MGHRA and CDR2 is YSYEKL. CDR3 bases: TGCGCCAGCAGCCATTTCCAGGGAGAGCCCCAGCATTTT. Amino acids: CASSHFQGEPQHF.

The chain joins TRBV7-2 to TRBJ1-2; 9 bases agree with TRBD1. Germline values: CDR1 SGHTA, CDR2 FQGNSA. J gave up 2 bases and V 2 bases, and 3 bases lay outside the gene matches. The CDR3 is 15 amino acids. CDR3 DNA: TGTGCCAGCAGCTTACGGACAGGGGCAAACTATGGCTACACCTTC. This codes for CASSLRTGANYGYTF.

The chain links TRBV7-2 to TRBJ2-1, with D unclear. The CDR3 covers 13 residues. Germline V gene lookup returns CDR1 SGHTA and CDR2 FQGNSA. Trimming stripped 1 base from V and 9 bases from J, with 10 bases between. The CDR3 DNA sequence: TGTGCCAGCAGCTTAGAGTTGTCCTCTGAGCAGTTCTTC. Its protein is CASSLELSSEQFF.

The chain links TRBV2 to TRBJ1-6; 9 nucleotides line up with TRBD1. The CDR3 is 15 residues long. CDR1 SNHLY and CDR2 FYNNEI come from the germline V gene. V lost 2 bases and J lost 10; bases outside the gene matches: 6. The CDR3 is CASSEIGQGLSPLHF. For the CDR3, the DNA is TGTGCCAGCAGTGAAATAGGACAGGGGCTCTCACCCCTCCACTTT.

The gene calls are TRBV19 and TRBJ1-5; TRBD1 aligns across 7 bases. Looked up from germline, CDR1 is LNHDA and CDR2 is SQIVND (reference sequence). The junction had 9 bases not matched to a gene; V was cut back by 3 bases and J by 4 bases. The CDR3 is 16 residues long. The CDR3 loop is CASSIRERGRNQPQHF. The CDR3 bases are TGTGCCAGTAGTATTAGGGAGAGGGGGCGGAATCAGCCCCAGCATTTT.

V is TRBV19 and J is TRBJ1-5; no clear D. Germline-derived CDR1 and CDR2 are LNHDA and SQIVND (reference sequence). V lost 0 bases and J lost 0, with 9 bases in between. This CDR3 has 16 amino acids. CDR3 residues: CASSIDIGYSNQPQHF. The CDR3 nucleotides are TGTGCCAGTAGTATAGATATCGGTTATAGCAATCAGCCCCAGCATTTT.

The chain uses TRBV14 and TRBJ2-3; 9 positions match TRBD2. J lost 2 bases, V lost 3 bases, and 6 bases had no gene match. The CDR3 length is 16 residues. CDR1 SGHDN and CDR2 FVKESK come from the germline V gene. In DNA form, the CDR3 reads TGTGCCAGCAGCCAGTTTCTAGCGGGGTTCACAGATACGCAGTATTTT. Amino acids: CASSQFLAGFTDTQYF.

This clone appeared a few times. The genes are TRBV6-6 and TRBJ2-7; the D call may be TRBD1 or TRBD2 (5 bases each). Germline CDR1 is MNHNY and CDR2 is SVGAGI (reference sequence). The CDR3 spans 13 residues. The V end was cut by 5 bases, the J end by 3 bases, with 11 bases between. DNA of the CDR3: TGTGCCAGCAGTCACCTGGGGGACTACGAGCAGTACTTC. Amino acids: CASSHLGDYEQYF.

The chain recombines TRBV13 with TRBJ2-2, with 14 bases identical to TRBD2. Germline-derived CDR1 and CDR2 are PRHDT and FYEKMQ (reference sequence). Unmatched junction bases numbered 4, after V lost 5 bases and J lost 5 bases. The CDR3 contains 16 residues. In nucleotides, the CDR3 is TGTGCCAGCAGCCACCGGACTAGCGGGAGGACCGGGGAGCTGTTTTTT. Its translation: CASSHRTSGRTGELFF.

This rearrangement joins TRBV19 to TRBJ1-1; unclear D gene. This CDR3 is built from 14 residues. CDR1 LNHDA and CDR2 SQIVND come from the germline V gene (reference sequence). Trimming left V 4 bases short and J 5 bases short, with 14 bases between. The CDR3 spells CASSTLDLGTEAFF. In DNA, the CDR3 is TGTGCCAGTAGTACCCTCGACTTAGGGACTGAAGCTTTCTTT. The entire variable domain, with the rest obtained from reference TRBV19 and TRBJ1-1, is as follows: DGGITQSPKYLFRKEGQNVTLSCEQNLNHDAMYWYRQDPGQGLRLIYYSQIVNDFQKGDIAEGYSVSREKKESFPLTVTSAQKNPTAFYLCASSTLDLGTEAFFGQGTRLTVV.

This clone occurred a few times. The chain uses TRBV10-3 and TRBJ2-1; 7 bases line up with TRBD2. The germline V gene encodes CDR1 ENHRY and CDR2 SYGVKD. There are 14 residues in the CDR3. V was clipped by 7 bases and J by 6 bases; unmatched bases: 9. The CDR3 here is CAIIGEGEGNEQFF. CDR3 nucleotide sequence: TGTGCCATCATCGGGGAGGGCGAGGGCAATGAGCAGTTCTTC.

This clone was detected only a few times. This chain joins TRBV19 and TRBJ2-6; D is uncertain. V lost 7 bases and J lost 0, with 10 bases in between. Germline CDR1 LNHDA, CDR2 SQIVND (reference sequence). This CDR3 contains 15 residues. The CDR3 nucleotides read TGTGCCAGTACCTATCCCCGCTCTGGGGCCAACGTCCTGACTTTC. Residues: CASTYPRSGANVLTF. Full variable domain (rest looked up from reference TRBV19 and TRBJ2-6): DGGITQSPKYLFRKEGQNVTLSCEQNLNHDAMYWYRQDPGQGLRLIYYSQIVNDFQKGDIAEGYSVSREKKESFPLTVTSAQKNPTAFYLCASTYPRSGANVLTFGAGSRLTVL.

The V call is TRBV27, the J call TRBJ2-7; possibly TRBD2 for D (6 bases). Trimming stripped 3 bases from V and 7 bases from J, with 19 bases between. Germline V gene sequence: CDR1 MNHEY, CDR2 SMNVEV (reference sequence). The CDR3 extends over 15 amino acids. The CDR3 DNA sequence: TGTGCCAGCAGTTTGGCAGGAGGGCGAACGGGTGAGCAGTACTTC. Translated: CASSLAGGRTGEQYF.

The chain has TRBV4-3 and TRBJ2-7, with D maybe TRBD1 (5 bases). Germline CDR1 reads LGHNA; CDR2 reads YSLEER. The V and J ends lost 5 bases and 1 base respectively, with 9 bases between them. The CDR3 covers 13 residues. The CDR3 sequence is CASSGRESYEQYF. The CDR3 coding sequence is TGCGCCAGCAGCGGCAGGGAATCCTACGAGCAGTACTTC.

A note on this clone: The same CDR3 is also encoded by other DNA sequences in this sample. The rearrangement links TRBV7-9 to TRBJ1-4; D gene unclear. CDR3 length equals 13 residues. V dropped 1 base and J dropped 7 bases, with 7 bases sitting between them. Germline assignment: CDR1 SEHNR and CDR2 FQNEAQ (reference sequence). In DNA, the CDR3 is TGTGCCAGCAGCTTAGGGGGAGGTGAAAAACTGTTTTTT. Protein: CASSLGGGEKLFF.